This T cell receptor (beta chain) came from a study of beta chain features in type 1 diabetes. A word on this clone: Its specificity is not known.

General study findings and limits: A potential influence of HLA type upon TCRB rearrangement remained unresolved herein. Amplification by PCR could prefer shorter templates, with the same effect in patients and controls. High TCR expression in some cells could lead to their over-representation in cDNA sequencing. Shorter TCRB CDR3s, moderately but significantly so, marked every one of the four CD4+ subsets in Type 1 diabetes patients. In comparison with healthy donors, patients had naive, central memory and Treg TCRB repertoires that appeared more similar.

V lost 4 bases and J lost 3, with 14 bases in between. The CDR3 contains 15 residues. From germline, CDR1 is SNHLY and CDR2 FYNNEI. Isolated RNA was reverse transcribed in full, so expressed TCRB transcripts were sequenced. Clones were read by immunoSEQ multiplex PCR, and TCRdb kept only the in-frame ones, dropping some. In the table there are hundreds of thousands of clones, over 13% of which are singletons. The sequencing sample was made of naive CD4+ T cells from blood. This chain connects TRBV2 to TRBJ2-3; D possibly matches TRBD1 or TRBD2 (6 bases each). This TCR was sampled from a man younger than 30 with type 1 diabetes. Here the CDR3 reads CASSAETGGTDTQYF. The CDR3 bases are TGTGCCAGCAGTGCCGAGACAGGAGGGACAGATACGCAGTATTTT.